Below, 11 T cell receptor beta chains from the same sample are listed, as sequenced in a study of T-cell memory formation after mild COVID-19. TCRdb passed the 5' RACE reads through MiXCR, listing each CDR3 protein once. Here the sample spans roughly 350,000 distinct CDR3 sequences, 12% to 15% being singletons. Source material: PBMCs or a T cell subset sorted from them (not recorded which). These receptors were taken from a man aged 18 to 30 who had mild COVID-19 (a few samples of this study predate the infection). Cell type and time point are not known.

The V call is TRBV7-2, the J call TRBJ1-2; D unresolved. CDR3 length: 15 amino acids. The germline V gene has CDR1 SGHTA and CDR2 FQGNSA. V lost 6 bases and J 8 bases, leaving 22 bases between the germline ends. The CDR3 here is CASSEGGRPVKGYTF. The CDR3 DNA follows: TGTGCCAGCAGTGAGGGAGGTAGACCAGTCAAAGGCTACACCTTC.

This clonotype was seen more than once but under ten times. V and J are TRBV27 and TRBJ2-7; possibly TRBD1 for D (6 bases). The V end lost 10 bases, the J end lost 4 bases, and 23 bases lay between the germline ends. There are 15 residues in the CDR3. Germline V gene sequence: CDR1 MNHEY, CDR2 SMNVEV (reference sequence). The CDR3 sequence: CAKLRDTPAQYEQYV. For the CDR3, the DNA is TGTGCCAAACTCCGGGACACCCCGGCCCAATACGAGCAGTACGTC.

This clonotype was found a few times. The chain uses TRBV5-5 and TRBJ2-1; 11 nucleotides agree with TRBD1. Germline V gene data show CDR1 as SGHKS and CDR2 as YYEKEE (reference sequence). The CDR3 length is 15 residues. Losses at the gene ends were 0 bases for V and 9 bases for J; bases not matched to a gene: 5. The CDR3 region is CASSLGTGGGGEQFF. CDR3 in DNA: TGTGCCAGCAGCTTGGGGACAGGGGGCGGCGGTGAGCAGTTCTTC.

This clonotype was counted between two and nine times. The V call is TRBV10-3, the J call TRBJ1-6; D remains ambiguous. This CDR3 is 15 amino acids long. CDR1 and CDR2 (germline): ENHRY, SYGVKD. The V and J ends lost 6 bases and 0 bases respectively, with 9 bases between them. The CDR3 here is CAIRDGSSYNSPLHF. The CDR3 nucleotides read TGTGCCATCAGGGACGGAAGCTCCTATAATTCACCCCTCCACTTT.

This clonotype was seen a handful of times. The rearrangement uses TRBV30 and TRBJ2-7; weak D call: TRBD1 (5 bases). The germline V gene encodes CDR1 GTSNPN and CDR2 SVGIG (reference sequence). The length of the CDR3 is 15 residues. V was cut by 5 bases and J by 5 bases, with 22 bases left in between. CDR3 coding DNA: TGTGCCTGGGACCTACCCCGGCAGGGAATCAACGAGCAGTACTTC. It specifies CAWDLPRQGINEQYF.

This clonotype was observed many times. This sequence joins TRBV20-1 and TRBJ2-3, with 9 nucleotides matching TRBD2. Unmatched junction bases numbered 13, after V lost 8 bases and J lost 7 bases. Germline loops: CDR1 DFQATT, CDR2 SNEGSKA (reference sequence). The CDR3 is made up of 14 amino acids. The CDR3 region is CSPSRAGGVHTQYF. The DNA of the CDR3 is TGCAGTCCCTCCCGAGCGGGGGGTGTACATACGCAGTATTTT.

Notes on this clonotype: This may be a read error, as it is one base from a much larger clone. The rearrangement joins TRBV27 to TRBJ1-2; a weak D match, TRBD1 (5 bases). The ends were cut back, 3 bases at V and 0 bases at J, with 8 bases in the middle. The germline V gene has CDR1 MNHEY and CDR2 SMNVEV (reference sequence). The CDR3 has 14 amino acids. The CDR3 region is CASSLRGANYGYTF. CDR3 nucleotides: TGTGCCAGCAGTTTGCGGGGGGCTAACTATGGCTACACCTTC.

This clonotype was observed once. J is TRBJ1-1 and V is TRBV15; D is ambiguous. Germline CDR1 is LNHNV and CDR2 is YYDKDF (reference sequence). V shed 1 base and J shed 11 bases, with 17 bases lying between them. The CDR3 consists of 14 residues. Written as DNA, the CDR3 is TGTGCCACCAGCAGAGGTGGGCAGCGTCTGGAGGCTTTCTTT. Residues: CATSRGGQRLEAFF.

This clonotype came up many times. The V gene is TRBV5-1, the J gene TRBJ2-2; D unclear. The CDR3 spans 13 residues. V was shortened by 4 bases and J by 6 bases, with 10 bases between the two germline ends. Looked up from germline, CDR1 is SGHRS and CDR2 is YFSETQ. This chain's CDR3 is CASSLQRAGELFF. CDR3 nucleotides: TGCGCCAGCAGCCTCCAACGGGCCGGGGAGCTGTTTTTT.

The chain recombines TRBV5-1 with TRBJ1-2; 7 bases are a match to TRBD1. The CDR3 has 14 residues. V shed 4 bases, J shed 2 bases, and the junction held 5 bases outside the gene matches. Germline V lookup: CDR1 SGHRS, CDR2 YFSETQ. CDR3 amino acids: CASSERTGNYGYTF. The DNA of the CDR3 is TGCGCCAGCAGCGAGAGGACAGGCAACTATGGCTACACCTTC.

The V call is TRBV7-2, the J call TRBJ2-5, with a possible D match to TRBD2 (5 bases). V was shortened by 5 bases and J by 5 bases, with 15 bases between the two germline ends. The CDR3 has 14 amino acids. Germline CDR1 SGHTA, CDR2 FQGNSA. This CDR3 reads CASSQWSSIETQYF. The DNA of the CDR3 is TGTGCCAGCAGCCAGTGGTCTAGCATCGAGACCCAGTACTTC.